Here is one T cell receptor (beta chain) with its context. The antigen is unknown. The table came from immunoSEQ multiplex PCR; TCRdb's copy has only in-frame clones and leaves some out. The data show 90,000 to 150,000 clones, about 95% seen once. The data originate from a study of graft-versus-host responses after intestinal transplantation. The receptor was derived from a human donor who received an intestinal transplant. The sample was unstimulated CD8+ T cells sorted from spleen or lymph node cells, taken before intestinal transplant.

CDR3 nucleotide sequence: TGCAGCGTTGATGGCGGGACAGTCAATGAGCAGTTCTTC. It translates to CSVDGGTVNEQFF. The gene calls are TRBV29-1 and TRBJ2-1; D might be TRBD1 (7 bases). The germline gives CDR1 SQVTM, CDR2 ANQGSEA. The CDR3 contains 13 residues. Trimming shortened V by 3 bases and J by 6 bases, and 12 bases separated the two germline ends.